The clone carrying this T cell receptor beta chain was detected only a few times. Its antigen remains unknown. This sample is part of a study of T cell repertoires in cytomegalovirus infection. Study in general: Used in the study were CMV epitopes, some recently identified and HLA-C-restricted, others well-studied and HLA-B-restricted. Carrying CMV and the relevant HLA type showed in public TCR beta signatures.

The CDR3 loop spans 14 amino acids. CDR1 is GTSNPN, CDR2 SVGIG, per germline (reference sequence). Trimming pared 5 bases from V and 0 bases from J, leaving 8 bases between. Study conclusions and caveats: In two of eight donors, the top clonotype was HLA-C-restricted CMV-specific.

A single record per CDR3 protein comes from TCRdb applying MiXCR to the reads. The sample lists nearly 700,000 distinct CDR3 sequences, roughly 36% seen once, with around a sixth in the top ten. The chain carries TRBV30 and TRBJ2-6; D gene ambiguous. This clonotype was sampled from a human donor in good health (CMV status not recorded). Some clones in this sample may be carry-over from other donors' samples. Sequencing used cultured PBMCs, obtained from culture after CMV antigen stimulation. CDR3 region: CAWATYSGANVLTF. CDR3 bases: TGTGCCTGGGCTACGTACTCTGGGGCCAACGTCCTGACTTTC.